Listed here are 19 T cell receptor beta chains from one sample, sequenced in a study of vaccination and CD4 T cells after COVID-19. These receptors' antigens are unknown. Scientists ran DNA taken from cultured CD4+ T cells through the Oncomine TCR Beta short-read assay for sequencing. TCRdb re-called the PCR reads with MiXCR, one entry per CDR3 protein. The sample contains 8,000 to 10,000 distinct CDR3 sequences, around 38% of which appear only once. The treatment: roughly 10-day PBMC culture with coronavirus spike peptide pools or control peptides (ViraFEST assay). Researchers collected the unexposed donor's CD4+ T cells before the COVID-19 pandemic (2011-2018). Sequenced: CD4+ T cells from blood, cultured in vitro. These receptors came from a human donor in good health.

This clonotype was observed a handful of times. The chain employs TRBV7-2 and TRBJ1-1, with D possibly being TRBD1 (6 bases). Germline CDR1 SGHTA, CDR2 FQGNSA. Trimming took 4 bases from V and 8 from J, leaving 8 bases between them. The CDR3 totals 11 residues. CDR3 coding DNA: TGTGCCAGCAGCTCAACAGGGGAAGCTTTCTTT. It yields the protein CASSSTGEAFF.

The V gene is TRBV12-3 or TRBV12-4, the J gene TRBJ1-2; 11 bases line up with TRBD1. V trimming: 6 bases; J trimming: 4 bases; junction bases outside the gene matches: 7. The CDR3 extends over 15 amino acids. Here the CDR3 DNA reads TGTGCCAGCAGGCGGACAGGGGGCCCCCTCTATGGCTACACCTTC. Translating gives CASRRTGGPLYGYTF.

This clonotype qualifies as large. The chain carries TRBV21-1 and TRBJ2-3; the table's D gene call, TRBD2, was not cross checked with the DNA. TRBV21-1 is shown as a pseudogene. The CDR3 is made up of 19 amino acids. The CDR3 DNA reads as TGTGCCAGCAGCAAAAAAGGGAGGGGACCCTCCCGAGGGTGTTGTACGCAGTATTTT. Translation: CASSKKGRGPSRGCCTQYF.

V and J are TRBV7-2 and TRBJ2-1; D gene uncertain. V gave up 4 bases and J gave up 7 bases, with 20 bases separating them. The CDR3 runs to 16 residues. Germline V CDR1 and CDR2: SGHTA, FQGNSA. The CDR3 loop reads CASSWSRAKIGNEQFF. The DNA of the CDR3 is TGTGCCAGCAGCTGGTCTCGGGCGAAAATAGGGAATGAGCAGTTCTTC.

In its sample, this clonotype was seen a few times. In nucleotides, the CDR3 is TGTGCCAGCAGTTTGTCCCCCCCTCAGGGGATCTACAATGAGCAGTTCTTC. It is translated as CASSLSPPQGIYNEQFF. V is TRBV28 and J is TRBJ2-1; D might be TRBD1 (6 bases). This CDR3 comprises 17 residues. The germline CDR1 and CDR2 sequences are MDHEN and SYDVKM. The V and J ends lost 3 bases and 3 bases respectively, with 18 bases between them. Full variable domain (missing parts from reference TRBV28 and TRBJ2-1): DVKVTQSSRYLVKRTGEKVFLECVQDMDHENMFWYRQDPGLGLRLIYFSYDVKMKEKGDIPEGYSVSREKKERFSLILESASTNQTSMYLCASSLSPPQGIYNEQFFGPGTRLTVL.

DNA for the CDR3: TGTGCCAGCAGCTTGACAGGGGGAAATTCACCCCTCCACTTT. Its translation is CASSLTGGNSPLHF. The V gene is TRBV25-1, the J gene TRBJ1-6; 9 bases align to TRBD1. With 6 bases clipped from V and 7 bases from J, the junction kept 4 bases outside the gene matches. CDR3 length equals 14 residues. Germline V gene data show CDR1 as MGHDK and CDR2 as SYGVNS.

The V and J genes are TRBV6-1 and TRBJ1-5; TRBD1 matches 8 bases. Unmatched junction bases numbered 6, after V lost 5 bases and J lost 3 bases. The germline CDR1 and CDR2 sequences are MNHNS and SASEGT. This CDR3 is built from 15 residues. CDR3 residues: CASSPRGQLNQPQHF. CDR3 in DNA: TGTGCCAGCAGTCCCAGGGGGCAACTCAATCAGCCCCAGCATTTT.

The table lists this clonotype with a few counts. The J gene is TRBJ1-3, the V gene TRBV7-9; D ambiguous. Germline V gene data show CDR1 as SEHNR and CDR2 as FQNEAQ (reference sequence). Trimming took off 5 bases at V and 0 bases at J, with 8 bases between the two ends. This CDR3 contains 14 residues. CDR3 protein: CASSHGDSGNTIYF. The CDR3 DNA reads TGTGCCAGCAGCCATGGGGACTCTGGAAACACCATATATTTT.

This rearrangement joins TRBV27 to TRBJ1-1; D unclear. Germline CDR1 is MNHEY and CDR2 is SMNVEV (reference sequence). Trimming removed 2 bases at V and 4 bases at J, with 8 bases between. This CDR3 is built from 13 residues. The CDR3 protein is CASSLRDSTEAFF. Here the CDR3 DNA reads TGTGCCAGCAGTTTAAGGGATTCCACTGAAGCTTTCTTT.

This clonotype was counted between two and nine times. V usage is TRBV6-1 and J usage is TRBJ1-5; perhaps TRBD1 as D (5 bases). This CDR3 is built from 16 residues. The germline gives CDR1 MNHNS, CDR2 SASEGT. V lost 4 bases to trimming and J lost 2 bases, with 15 bases between them. The DNA of the CDR3 is TGTGCCAGCAGTGTGACGAGGAGGGGACGCAATCAGCCCCAGCATTTT. Translating gives CASSVTRRGRNQPQHF.

The chain has TRBV28 and TRBJ1-1; possible D gene TRBD1, 6 bases. The CDR3 totals 11 residues. Germline-derived CDR1 and CDR2 are MDHEN and SYDVKM. Trimming took 2 bases from V and 9 from J, leaving 7 bases between them. The CDR3 sequence is CASSLGQKAFF. The CDR3, as DNA: TGTGCCAGCAGTTTAGGACAGAAAGCTTTCTTT. Looking up the rest from reference TRBV28 and TRBJ1-1 gives the full variable domain: DVKVTQSSRYLVKRTGEKVFLECVQDMDHENMFWYRQDPGLGLRLIYFSYDVKMKEKGDIPEGYSVSREKKERFSLILESASTNQTSMYLCASSLGQKAFFGQGTRLTVV.

This chain joins TRBV2 and TRBJ1-5, with a weak D call TRBD1 (6 bases). With 6 bases removed from V and 9 bases from J, the gap between germline ends came to 15 bases. The germline gives CDR1 SNHLY, CDR2 FYNNEI. The CDR3 sequence is 13 residues long. CDR3 nucleotide sequence: TGTGCCAGCAGCCAAGGGGGGATTCTGCCCCAGCATTTT. It specifies CASSQGGILPQHF.

This clonotype was found a few times. J is TRBJ1-4 and V is TRBV7-2, with TRBD1 matching 8 bases. J was trimmed by 13 bases and V by 3 bases; bases with no gene match: 7. This CDR3 region has 13 residues. The germline V gene encodes CDR1 SGHTA and CDR2 FQGNSA. The CDR3 DNA follows: TGTGCCAGCAGCTTGGGATGGACAGGGATACTGTTTTTT. This encodes CASSLGWTGILFF. The variable domain in full, with the rest retrieved from reference TRBV7-2 and TRBJ1-4, is GAGVSQSPSNKVTEKGKDVELRCDPISGHTALYWYRQSLGQGLEFLIYFQGNSAPDKSGLPSDRFSAERTGGSVSTLTIQRTQQEDSAVYLCASSLGWTGILFFGSGTQLSVL.

The chain joins TRBV24-1 to TRBJ2-2; TRBD2 agrees at 9 bases. Trimming at V came to 5 bases and at J to 1 base, leaving 1 base not matched to a gene. The CDR3 runs 15 residues. CDR1 is KGHDR, CDR2 SFDVKD, per germline. The CDR3 region is CATSAAGGNTGELFF. DNA for the CDR3: TGTGCCACCAGTGCAGCGGGAGGGAACACCGGGGAGCTGTTTTTT.

The rearrangement links TRBV5-1 to TRBJ2-7; no clear D gene. From germline, CDR1 is SGHRS and CDR2 YFSETQ. The CDR3 loop spans 15 amino acids. Trimming removed 0 bases at V and 2 bases at J, with 12 bases between. CDR3 DNA: TGCGCCAGCAGCTTGGCCAGCAAGTTAACCTACGAGCAGTACTTC. It encodes CASSLASKLTYEQYF.

This clonotype was detected only a few times. V usage is TRBV6-1 and J usage is TRBJ1-2; TRBD1 aligns across 7 bases. The length of the CDR3 is 15 residues. V lost 6 bases, J lost 0 bases, and 7 bases stayed unmatched. CDR1 is MNHNS, CDR2 SASEGT, per germline. The CDR3 nucleotides read TGTGCCAGCAGGGCTCGGGACAGAGCTAACTATGGCTACACCTTC. Translation gives CASRARDRANYGYTF.

The rearrangement joins TRBV6-1 to TRBJ2-3, with 7 bases identical to TRBD1. Germline values: CDR1 MNHNS, CDR2 SASEGT. Trimming cost V 6 bases and J 2 bases; bases outside gene matches: 8. The CDR3 has 15 amino acids. Here the CDR3 DNA reads TGTGCCAGCAGAACGGGACAGACCTTCACAGATACGCAGTATTTT. It translates to CASRTGQTFTDTQYF.

This clonotype has a handful of counts. The V call is TRBV7-6, the J call TRBJ1-1, with 7 bases lining up with TRBD1. J lost 0 bases, V lost 5 bases, and 6 bases had no gene match. Per the germline V gene, CDR1 is SGHVS and CDR2 is FNYEAQ. The CDR3 is made up of 15 amino acids. CDR3 sequence reads: CASSAGTELNTEAFF. In DNA, the CDR3 is TGTGCCAGCAGCGCCGGGACAGAGCTGAACACTGAAGCTTTCTTT.

This sequence joins TRBV12-1 and TRBJ2-7; the DNA was not used to check the table's D call, TRBD2. TRBV12-1 is given as a pseudogene. The CDR3 runs 20 residues. The CDR3 spells CASSRPGVAGVPRVLREQYF. The CDR3 nucleotides read TGTGCCAGCAGCCGACCGGGGGTAGCGGGAGTCCCCAGGGTTTTGCGCGAGCAGTACTTC.